This T cell receptor (beta chain) was sequenced for a study of beta chain features in type 1 diabetes (dated by TCRdb to between 2017 and 2018). Concerning the study at large: Mean age, gender distribution, total cell number and subset yield were not different between patients and healthy donors. A total of 107,917,701 sorted cells were examined across all samples, and a strong correlation was observed between cell number per subset and RNA yield. In the study, TCRB repertoires of sorted circulating CD4+ T cell subsets from recently diagnosed type 1 diabetes patients were compared with those of matched healthy donors. Regulatory and stem cell-like memory subsets were obtained from only 8 patients and about 8 healthy donors, while naive and central memory subsets were obtained from all 28 donors. General findings and caveats noted by the study authors: Shorter templates might be favored by PCR, yet because patient and control samples were amplified and corrected together, any such skew would affect both groups equally. Naive, central memory and regulatory TCRB repertoires appeared to be more alike among patients than among healthy donors. Because small numbers of individuals were included in the HLA sub-analyses, any influence of HLA type on TCRB rearrangement was left unresolved. Fewer insertions and more nucleotide deletions at VDJ recombination sites were observed in patients with type 1 diabetes, implying thymic rearrangement abnormalities. Sequencing cDNA rather than genomic DNA could over-represent highly expressing activated cells, although activation and CD3 levels did not differ between groups. Type 1 diabetes patients showed a moderate but significant shortening of TCRB CDR3 length in all four CD4+ subsets.

This clone has only a few counts. The antigen it recognizes is unknown. The sample holds no much larger clone one base away, and base qualities are not on file. The sample holds other DNA sequences that translate to the same CDR3. A single peripheral blood draw of about 120 mL on average was collected from each donor into heparinised tubes. A BD FACSAria II and a panel including CD45RO, CCR7, CD25, CD127, CD95 and CD27 were used to sort naive, central memory, regulatory and stem cell-like memory CD4+ T cells. All sorted populations exceeded 95% purity. PBMCs were isolated right away by Lymphoprep density gradient centrifugation and were stained directly, without culture. So that batch effects would be minimized, each experiment stained and sorted samples in pairs, pairing one healthy donor with one patient. The High Capacity cDNA Reverse Transcription Kit was used to reverse transcribe all of the isolated RNA, meaning that expressed TCRB transcripts were what got sequenced. Naive, central memory and regulatory T cell samples underwent deep immunoSEQ sequencing, averaging about 3.57 million total reads per sample. Sorted cells were lysed in RLT buffer, and RNA was extracted using DNase-treated RNeasy Micro or Mini kits according to cell number. To prevent cross-contamination, each cell subset was processed individually, whereas patient and healthy donor samples were processed jointly. TCRB sequences were amplified from cDNA with the immunoSEQ multiplex PCR, producing 87-bp fragments spanning the CDR3 region. The amplicons were sequenced using the Illumina HiSeq platform. As for the original processing: Synthetic template baselines were used to correct PCR bias computationally, reads within Hamming distance 2 were collapsed together, and singletons that could not be merged were discarded. By aligning reads against IMGT, V, D and J genes, CDR3 length, and insertions or deletions at six rearrangement sites were assigned. Within each subset, clonotype counts were normalized to the number of sorted cells before true diversity and Gini coefficients were calculated with the tcR R package. The overlap coefficient, calculated on TCRB nucleotide sequences, was used to quantify repertoire sharing. In TCRdb, the immuneACCESS table is reduced to in-frame sequences with V and J assigned. These tables do not hold every clone; where another copy was compared, an unresolved V gene accounts for under half, and the others remain unexplained. The V and J calls and clone size were taken over from that table, and D and trimming were inferred from the DNA. Present in this sample are some 44,000 clones, roughly 70% of which were seen just once. The top ten clonotypes cover 2% to 2.5% of the sample.

The sequence came from a young woman with type 1 diabetes. Sequenced sample: Tregs from blood. The cell subset or site tag for this specimen amounts to: regulatory CD4+ T cells.

The DNA sequence reads TGTGCCAGCAGCTCGAATTCACCCCTCCACTTT. This is translated as CASSSNSPLHF. The chain employs TRBV7-2 and TRBJ1-6, with no confidently assigned D gene. According to the germline V gene, CDR1 reads SGHTA and CDR2 reads FQGNSA. The trim is 4 bases for V and 7 bases for J, with a gap of 2 bases between the germline ends. From the cysteine up to the phenylalanine, the CDR3 has a length of 11 residues. Here the CDR3 DNA is all that survives: 33 bases in frame from base 1.